Shown below are 9 T cell receptor beta chains from a single sample sequenced in a study of early T cells in non-severe SARS-CoV-2 infection. TCRdb processed the 5' RACE reads anew with MiXCR; each CDR3 protein has one entry. Among roughly 60,000 distinct CDR3 sequences listed, more than 6.5% were seen once. Sequencing was performed on whole blood, taken at baseline. The receptors come from an adult who was a healthcare worker with PCR-confirmed SARS-CoV-2 infection or an uninfected control (not recorded which).

J is TRBJ2-5 and V is TRBV20-1, with unresolved D. In germline, CDR1 is DFQATT, CDR2 SNEGSKA (reference sequence). V dropped 0 bases and J dropped 7 bases, with 9 bases sitting between them. This CDR3 has 12 amino acids. Here the CDR3 reads CSARENRGTQYF. For the CDR3, the DNA is TGCAGTGCTAGAGAGAATCGCGGGACCCAGTACTTC.

This clonotype appeared many times. The chain employs TRBV20-1 and TRBJ2-3; 11 nucleotides align to TRBD2. The CDR3 consists of 16 residues. Germline-derived CDR1 and CDR2 are DFQATT and SNEGSKA (reference sequence). After removal of 0 bases from V and 3 bases from J, the junction contained 5 bases not matched to a gene. In DNA form, the CDR3 reads TGCAGTGCTAGAGAGGGGACTAGCGGCGGTACAGATACGCAGTATTTT. This gives the protein CSAREGTSGGTDTQYF.

This chain uses TRBV7-2 with TRBJ2-3, with D maybe TRBD2 (6 bases). Trimming removed 1 base from V and 2 bases from J, with 10 bases in between. CDR3 length: 15 residues. Germline CDR1 reads SGHTA; CDR2 reads FQGNSA. DNA for the CDR3: TGTGCCAGCAGCTTAGTAGCGGAATCCACAGATACGCAGTATTTT. This sequence encodes CASSLVAESTDTQYF.

This clonotype occurred a few times. This rearrangement joins TRBV7-2 to TRBJ1-2; D is unclear. The CDR3 is 12 residues long. CDR1 and CDR2 (germline): SGHTA, FQGNSA. V dropped 5 bases and J dropped 6 bases, with 10 bases sitting between them. The CDR3, as DNA: TGTGCCAGCAGCCCAGCCGCCCATGGCTACACCTTC. Its protein is CASSPAAHGYTF. The whole variable domain, filled in from reference TRBV7-2 and TRBJ1-2, reads GAGVSQSPSNKVTEKGKDVELRCDPISGHTALYWYRQSLGQGLEFLIYFQGNSAPDKSGLPSDRFSAERTGGSVSTLTIQRTQQEDSAVYLCASSPAAHGYTFGSGTRLTVV.

This clonotype has more than one count but fewer than ten. V gene TRBV6-2 or TRBV6-3 combines with J gene TRBJ2-1; D may be TRBD2 (7 bases). V gave up 2 bases and J gave up 6 bases, with 20 bases separating them. This CDR3 comprises 17 residues. Germline V gene lookup returns CDR1 MNHEY and CDR2 SVGEGT. CDR3 nucleotide sequence: TGTGCCAGCAGTTACACCCTGGGGGGGCACGGCACCAATGAGCAGTTCTTC. It translates to CASSYTLGGHGTNEQFF.

A few counts support this clonotype. V gene TRBV7-6 combines with J gene TRBJ1-1, with D perhaps matching TRBD1 (6 bases). Trimming took off 5 bases at V and 5 bases at J, with 15 bases between the two ends. The CDR3 has 14 amino acids. Germline-derived CDR1 and CDR2 are SGHVS and FNYEAQ. For the CDR3, the DNA is TGTGCCAGCAGCACCGGGGGCAGCGGGACTGAAGCTTTCTTT. Protein sequence: CASSTGGSGTEAFF.

In regard to this clonotype: Compared with germline, one end of the junction differs, possibly owing to a read error. This chain joins TRBV11-3 and TRBJ1-1; 9 positions match TRBD1. This CDR3 is built from 16 residues. Germline V gene sequence: CDR1 SGHNT, CDR2 YENEEA. The CDR3 is CASSLSPGQGSTEVFF. CDR3 DNA: TGTGCCAGCAGCCTCTCCCCGGGACAGGGTAGCACTGAAGTTTTCTTT.

J is TRBJ2-5 and V is TRBV12-5; D possibly corresponds to TRBD1 (5 bases). V was cut by 1 base and J by 6 bases, with 12 bases left in between. Per germline, CDR1 LGHNT and CDR2 FRNRAP. The CDR3 is 14 residues long. CDR3 DNA: TGTGCTAGTGGTTTGGGGCCCAGGGTACAGACCCAGTACTTC. Residues: CASGLGPRVQTQYF.

At least ten counts were recorded for this clonotype. This rearrangement joins TRBV7-3 to TRBJ2-2, with unresolved D. The CDR3 is 16 residues long. Germline CDR1 reads SGHTA; CDR2 reads FQGTGA. V gave up 1 base and J gave up 1 base, with 10 bases separating them. In DNA form, the CDR3 reads TGTGCCAGCAGCTTAAATGGTCTGGGGAACACCGGGGAGCTGTTTTTT. Translation: CASSLNGLGNTGELFF.